These 3 T cell receptor beta chains share one sample of origin, sequenced in a study of breast tumors, draining lymph nodes, adjacent tissues. Axillary draining lymph nodes of breast cancer patients supplied the node samples. TCRdb processed the multiplex PCR reads anew with MiXCR; each CDR3 protein has one entry. The sample has a few hundred thousand distinct CDR3 sequences; less than 40% are singletons. Material: axillary lymph node tissue. The receptor source for this set is a female donor with breast cancer. Some clones in this sample may be carry-over from other donors' samples.

This clonotype was found a few times. This may be a read error, as it is one base from a much larger clone. The chain is built from TRBV20-1 and TRBJ2-7; the match to TRBD1 covers 9 bases. CDR3 size: 16 residues. Germline values: CDR1 DFQATT, CDR2 SNEGSKA (reference sequence). V lost 2 bases to trimming and J lost 3 bases; unmatched junction nucleotides: 11. CDR3 amino acids: CSARPMNRGPGYEQYF. CDR3 coding DNA: TGCAGTGCTAGACCAATGAACAGGGGGCCCGGCTACGAGCAGTACTTC.

This chain uses TRBV20-1 with TRBJ2-1, with D uncertain. The CDR3 sequence is 11 residues long. V gave up 4 bases and J gave up 10 bases, with 11 bases separating them. CDR1 is DFQATT, CDR2 SNEGSKA, per germline (reference sequence). The CDR3 spells CSATGLGEQFF. The CDR3 bases are TGCAGTGCTACCGGCCTGGGAGAGCAGTTCTTC.

This clonotype was observed a few times. A read error may be the cause here, since a much bigger clone is one base away. V gene TRBV10-2 combines with J gene TRBJ2-5; TRBD2 agrees at 8 bases. V trimming: 6 bases; J trimming: 2 bases; junction bases outside the gene matches: 14. The length of the CDR3 is 17 residues. The V gene's germline CDR1 is WSHSY and CDR2 SAAADI. The CDR3 bases are TGCGCCAGCAGGACCCTCCTAGCGGGTGGGACACAAGAGACCCAGTACTTC. It translates to CASRTLLAGGTQETQYF.